These 21 T cell receptor beta chains share one sample of origin, sequenced in a study of CD8+CD57+ T cells in acquired aplastic anemia. Patients chosen for sequencing had shown CD8+CD57+ cell expansion by flow cytometry. According to the study, genomic DNA was the template for TCR beta VDJ and CDR3 profiling. TCRdb re-analysed the reads in MiXCR, keeping a single row per CDR3 protein. This sample yields 55,000 to 60,000 distinct CDR3 sequences, of which roughly 60% are seen a single time; 16% belongs to the top ten. Sequencing was carried out using sorted CD4+, CD8+, or CD8+CD57+ T cells (not recorded which) from PBMCs. Source of these receptors: a human donor with aplastic anemia.

This clonotype appeared once. V is TRBV29-1 and J is TRBJ2-7, with a weak D call TRBD2 (6 bases). Trimming pared 4 bases from V and 3 bases from J, leaving 16 bases between. This CDR3 has 14 residues. Germline CDR1 reads SQVTM; CDR2 reads ANQGSEA. The CDR3 bases are TGCAGCGTTGTCATACTAGCTGTGAGCTACGAGCAGTACTTC. Its translation: CSVVILAVSYEQYF.

Ten or more counts support this clonotype. This chain uses TRBV7-2 with TRBJ2-3, with D unresolved. The CDR3 is 14 residues long. The germline gives CDR1 SGHTA, CDR2 FQGNSA. V lost 1 base and J 3 bases, leaving 8 bases between the germline ends. The CDR3 coding sequence is TGTGCCAGCAGCTTAGAGGGCCGAACAGATACGCAGTATTTT. Translated, it gives CASSLEGRTDTQYF.

V and J are TRBV24-1 and TRBJ2-3; tentative D call: TRBD1 (6 bases). Trimming removed 3 bases from V and 6 bases from J, with 12 bases in between. Germline V gene data show CDR1 as KGHDR and CDR2 as SFDVKD. The length of the CDR3 is 14 residues. CDR3 protein: CATSDSPQGDTQYF. The CDR3 region has the DNA TGTGCCACCAGTGATAGTCCTCAGGGGGATACGCAGTATTTT.

The V gene is TRBV10-3, the J gene TRBJ2-2; D remains ambiguous. Trimming pared 0 bases from V and 3 bases from J, leaving 5 bases between. Per germline, CDR1 ENHRY and CDR2 SYGVKD. The CDR3 is made up of 14 amino acids. This chain's CDR3 is CAISESIDTGELFF. The CDR3 DNA reads TGTGCCATCAGTGAGTCGATAGACACCGGGGAGCTGTTTTTT.

This clonotype is classed as medium-sized. The genes are TRBV15 and TRBJ1-1; TRBD1 aligns across 7 bases. V was clipped by 0 bases and J by 5 bases; unmatched bases: 6. This CDR3 is 15 amino acids long. The germline V gene has CDR1 LNHNV and CDR2 YYDKDF (reference sequence). CDR3 in amino acids: CATSRDLGRGTEAFF. CDR3 sequence (DNA): TGTGCCACCAGCAGAGATCTTGGCAGGGGGACTGAAGCTTTCTTT.

J is TRBJ1-2 and V is TRBV10-2, with a possible D match to TRBD1 (6 bases). Trimming removed 5 bases at V and 8 bases at J, with 18 bases between. CDR3 length equals 14 residues. Germline CDR1 WSHSY, CDR2 SAAADI. The CDR3 nucleotides read TGCGCCAGCAGTCTAGCGGGGGGGGGGCTAGGCTACACCTTC. Protein: CASSLAGGGLGYTF.

J is TRBJ2-5 and V is TRBV27; D is uncertain. Germline CDR1 MNHEY, CDR2 SMNVEV (reference sequence). The CDR3 covers 13 residues. Trimming stripped 6 bases from V and 7 bases from J, with 15 bases between. This CDR3 reads CASRRPLDGTQYF. For the CDR3, the DNA is TGTGCCAGCAGACGTCCGTTGGATGGGACCCAGTACTTC.

This clonotype has ten or more counts. The CDR3 bases are TGTGCCAGCAGCTTGGATCGACAGGGGGCGGGAGATACGCAGTATTTT. Translation: CASSLDRQGAGDTQYF. The V gene is TRBV5-6, the J gene TRBJ2-3; 10 bases agree with TRBD1. This CDR3 has 16 residues. Per germline, CDR1 SGHDT and CDR2 YYEEEE. V trimming: 0 bases; J trimming: 5 bases; junction bases outside the gene matches: 6.

This sequence joins TRBV27 and TRBJ1-2; D is unclear. The CDR3 covers 11 residues. The V end was cut by 6 bases, the J end by 8 bases, with 10 bases between. Germline V gives CDR1 MNHEY, CDR2 SMNVEV (reference sequence). CDR3: CASRRSYGYTF. CDR3 nucleotides: TGTGCCAGCAGAAGAAGCTACGGCTACACCTTC.

This clonotype was recorded at least ten times. V is TRBV6-1 and J is TRBJ1-2; the D is unclear. The CDR3 covers 11 residues. The V end lost 2 bases, the J end lost 5 bases, and 3 bases lay between the germline ends. Germline V gene sequence: CDR1 MNHNS, CDR2 SASEGT. The CDR3 DNA is TGTGCCAGCAGTGAAATGTATGGCTACACCTTC. Protein: CASSEMYGYTF.

This sequence joins TRBV9 and TRBJ1-2, with TRBD1 matching over 8 bases. V shed 3 bases and J 2 bases; nucleotides not matched to a gene: 9. This CDR3 is built from 16 residues. Germline CDR1 reads SGDLS; CDR2 reads YYNGEE. CDR3 DNA sequence: TGTGCCAGCAGCGCTAATTCGGGACAGGCCAACTATGGCTACACCTTC. Amino acid sequence: CASSANSGQANYGYTF.

This clonotype rates as medium-sized. The chain couples TRBV24-1 to TRBJ2-2; either TRBD1 or TRBD2 may supply D (5 bases each). CDR1 is KGHDR, CDR2 SFDVKD, per germline. This CDR3 is built from 16 residues. The V end lost 8 bases, the J end lost 2 bases, and 17 bases lay between the germline ends. CDR3 nucleotide sequence: TGTGCCACCATCAATTTCCGGGACGGAAACACCGGGGAGCTGTTTTTT. Translation: CATINFRDGNTGELFF.

This clonotype was recorded at least ten times. The gene calls are TRBV11-1 and TRBJ2-7, with D perhaps matching TRBD1 or TRBD2 (5 bases each). Germline V gives CDR1 SGHAT, CDR2 FQDESV (reference sequence). The CDR3 covers 14 residues. V was clipped by 5 bases and J by 7 bases, with 18 bases between them. CDR3 in DNA: TGTGCCAGCAGCCTGGGGGACGAACTTGGGGAGCAGTACTTC. It is translated as CASSLGDELGEQYF.

This chain links TRBV24-1 with TRBJ2-7; D may be TRBD1 (5 bases). Germline values: CDR1 KGHDR, CDR2 SFDVKD. This CDR3 comprises 13 residues. V dropped 6 bases and J dropped 1 base, with 9 bases sitting between them. This CDR3 reads CATSLAGSYEQYF. CDR3 in DNA: TGTGCCACCAGTCTTGCAGGGTCCTACGAGCAGTACTTC.

This chain uses TRBV6-6 with TRBJ2-7; D is unresolved. Germline V gene sequence: CDR1 MNHNY, CDR2 SVGAGI (reference sequence). V gave up 3 bases and J gave up 1 base, with 13 bases separating them. This CDR3 is built from 15 residues. The chain's CDR3 is CASSYGYSQSYEQYF. In nucleotides, the CDR3 is TGTGCCAGCAGTTATGGGTACAGTCAATCCTACGAGCAGTACTTC.

This clonotype was recorded a few times. The rearrangement joins TRBV12-5 to TRBJ2-3; D uncertain. Germline-derived CDR1 and CDR2 are LGHNT and FRNRAP. V shed 2 bases and J shed 6 bases, with 15 bases lying between them. CDR3 length: 15 residues. Here the CDR3 reads CASGLSGWGSDTQYF. CDR3 in DNA: TGTGCTAGTGGTTTGTCGGGCTGGGGATCTGATACGCAGTATTTT.

This clonotype was found many times. The chain recombines TRBV6-1 with TRBJ1-5; no reliable D call. The CDR3 totals 16 residues. CDR1 is MNHNS, CDR2 SASEGT, per germline. Deletions cut 6 bases from V and 7 bases from J, with 22 bases between. This chain's CDR3 is CASSLLFDILDQPQHF. The CDR3 DNA sequence: TGTGCCAGCAGCTTGCTCTTTGACATCCTGGACCAGCCCCAGCATTTT.

There are a few counts of this clonotype. The chain joins TRBV12-3 or TRBV12-4 to TRBJ2-5; D call uncertain. CDR3 size: 14 residues. Trimming shortened V by 3 bases and J by 1 base, and 9 bases separated the two germline ends. The CDR3: CASSFEAGQETQYF. CDR3 nucleotides: TGTGCCAGCAGTTTCGAGGCAGGCCAAGAGACCCAGTACTTC.

This clonotype has just one count. The chain uses TRBV11-1 and TRBJ2-1; 8 bases line up with TRBD2. V dropped 1 base and J dropped 6; count of bases not matched to a gene: 8. This CDR3 has 16 amino acids. Germline CDR1 is SGHAT and CDR2 is FQDESV (reference sequence). For the CDR3, the DNA is TGTGCCAGCAGCTTAGTTACCGGGACTAGGGGCAATGAGCAGTTCTTC. This translates into CASSLVTGTRGNEQFF.

The chain is built from TRBV2 and TRBJ1-6; D gene unclear. Germline V CDR1 and CDR2: SNHLY, FYNNEI. The CDR3 extends over 14 amino acids. Trimming removed 6 bases from V and 1 base from J, with 7 bases in between. In DNA, the CDR3 is TGTGCCAGCAGAGGGTTGTCCTATAATTCACCCCTCCACTTT. This translates into CASRGLSYNSPLHF.

This chain uses TRBV20-1 with TRBJ2-7, with 11 bases that match TRBD1. The CDR3 length is 15 residues. Looked up from germline, CDR1 is DFQATT and CDR2 is SNEGSKA (reference sequence). V dropped 1 base and J dropped 2; count of bases not matched to a gene: 4. This CDR3 is CSARVGGQGAYEQYV. In nucleotides, the CDR3 is TGCAGTGCTAGAGTGGGGGGACAGGGGGCCTACGAGCAGTACGTC.